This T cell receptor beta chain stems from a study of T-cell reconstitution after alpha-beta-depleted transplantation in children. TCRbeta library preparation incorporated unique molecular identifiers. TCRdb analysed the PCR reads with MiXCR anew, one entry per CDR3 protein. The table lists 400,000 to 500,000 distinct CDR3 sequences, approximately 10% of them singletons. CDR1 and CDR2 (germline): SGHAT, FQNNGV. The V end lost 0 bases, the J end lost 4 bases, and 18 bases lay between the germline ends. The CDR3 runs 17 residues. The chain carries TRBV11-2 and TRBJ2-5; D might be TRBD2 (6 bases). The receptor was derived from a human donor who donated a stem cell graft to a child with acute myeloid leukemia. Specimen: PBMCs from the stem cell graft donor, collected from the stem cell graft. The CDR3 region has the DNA TGTGCCAGCAGCTTAGATGCTCTAGCGCTGTCTAGAGAGACCCAGTACTTC. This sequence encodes CASSLDALALSRETQYF.